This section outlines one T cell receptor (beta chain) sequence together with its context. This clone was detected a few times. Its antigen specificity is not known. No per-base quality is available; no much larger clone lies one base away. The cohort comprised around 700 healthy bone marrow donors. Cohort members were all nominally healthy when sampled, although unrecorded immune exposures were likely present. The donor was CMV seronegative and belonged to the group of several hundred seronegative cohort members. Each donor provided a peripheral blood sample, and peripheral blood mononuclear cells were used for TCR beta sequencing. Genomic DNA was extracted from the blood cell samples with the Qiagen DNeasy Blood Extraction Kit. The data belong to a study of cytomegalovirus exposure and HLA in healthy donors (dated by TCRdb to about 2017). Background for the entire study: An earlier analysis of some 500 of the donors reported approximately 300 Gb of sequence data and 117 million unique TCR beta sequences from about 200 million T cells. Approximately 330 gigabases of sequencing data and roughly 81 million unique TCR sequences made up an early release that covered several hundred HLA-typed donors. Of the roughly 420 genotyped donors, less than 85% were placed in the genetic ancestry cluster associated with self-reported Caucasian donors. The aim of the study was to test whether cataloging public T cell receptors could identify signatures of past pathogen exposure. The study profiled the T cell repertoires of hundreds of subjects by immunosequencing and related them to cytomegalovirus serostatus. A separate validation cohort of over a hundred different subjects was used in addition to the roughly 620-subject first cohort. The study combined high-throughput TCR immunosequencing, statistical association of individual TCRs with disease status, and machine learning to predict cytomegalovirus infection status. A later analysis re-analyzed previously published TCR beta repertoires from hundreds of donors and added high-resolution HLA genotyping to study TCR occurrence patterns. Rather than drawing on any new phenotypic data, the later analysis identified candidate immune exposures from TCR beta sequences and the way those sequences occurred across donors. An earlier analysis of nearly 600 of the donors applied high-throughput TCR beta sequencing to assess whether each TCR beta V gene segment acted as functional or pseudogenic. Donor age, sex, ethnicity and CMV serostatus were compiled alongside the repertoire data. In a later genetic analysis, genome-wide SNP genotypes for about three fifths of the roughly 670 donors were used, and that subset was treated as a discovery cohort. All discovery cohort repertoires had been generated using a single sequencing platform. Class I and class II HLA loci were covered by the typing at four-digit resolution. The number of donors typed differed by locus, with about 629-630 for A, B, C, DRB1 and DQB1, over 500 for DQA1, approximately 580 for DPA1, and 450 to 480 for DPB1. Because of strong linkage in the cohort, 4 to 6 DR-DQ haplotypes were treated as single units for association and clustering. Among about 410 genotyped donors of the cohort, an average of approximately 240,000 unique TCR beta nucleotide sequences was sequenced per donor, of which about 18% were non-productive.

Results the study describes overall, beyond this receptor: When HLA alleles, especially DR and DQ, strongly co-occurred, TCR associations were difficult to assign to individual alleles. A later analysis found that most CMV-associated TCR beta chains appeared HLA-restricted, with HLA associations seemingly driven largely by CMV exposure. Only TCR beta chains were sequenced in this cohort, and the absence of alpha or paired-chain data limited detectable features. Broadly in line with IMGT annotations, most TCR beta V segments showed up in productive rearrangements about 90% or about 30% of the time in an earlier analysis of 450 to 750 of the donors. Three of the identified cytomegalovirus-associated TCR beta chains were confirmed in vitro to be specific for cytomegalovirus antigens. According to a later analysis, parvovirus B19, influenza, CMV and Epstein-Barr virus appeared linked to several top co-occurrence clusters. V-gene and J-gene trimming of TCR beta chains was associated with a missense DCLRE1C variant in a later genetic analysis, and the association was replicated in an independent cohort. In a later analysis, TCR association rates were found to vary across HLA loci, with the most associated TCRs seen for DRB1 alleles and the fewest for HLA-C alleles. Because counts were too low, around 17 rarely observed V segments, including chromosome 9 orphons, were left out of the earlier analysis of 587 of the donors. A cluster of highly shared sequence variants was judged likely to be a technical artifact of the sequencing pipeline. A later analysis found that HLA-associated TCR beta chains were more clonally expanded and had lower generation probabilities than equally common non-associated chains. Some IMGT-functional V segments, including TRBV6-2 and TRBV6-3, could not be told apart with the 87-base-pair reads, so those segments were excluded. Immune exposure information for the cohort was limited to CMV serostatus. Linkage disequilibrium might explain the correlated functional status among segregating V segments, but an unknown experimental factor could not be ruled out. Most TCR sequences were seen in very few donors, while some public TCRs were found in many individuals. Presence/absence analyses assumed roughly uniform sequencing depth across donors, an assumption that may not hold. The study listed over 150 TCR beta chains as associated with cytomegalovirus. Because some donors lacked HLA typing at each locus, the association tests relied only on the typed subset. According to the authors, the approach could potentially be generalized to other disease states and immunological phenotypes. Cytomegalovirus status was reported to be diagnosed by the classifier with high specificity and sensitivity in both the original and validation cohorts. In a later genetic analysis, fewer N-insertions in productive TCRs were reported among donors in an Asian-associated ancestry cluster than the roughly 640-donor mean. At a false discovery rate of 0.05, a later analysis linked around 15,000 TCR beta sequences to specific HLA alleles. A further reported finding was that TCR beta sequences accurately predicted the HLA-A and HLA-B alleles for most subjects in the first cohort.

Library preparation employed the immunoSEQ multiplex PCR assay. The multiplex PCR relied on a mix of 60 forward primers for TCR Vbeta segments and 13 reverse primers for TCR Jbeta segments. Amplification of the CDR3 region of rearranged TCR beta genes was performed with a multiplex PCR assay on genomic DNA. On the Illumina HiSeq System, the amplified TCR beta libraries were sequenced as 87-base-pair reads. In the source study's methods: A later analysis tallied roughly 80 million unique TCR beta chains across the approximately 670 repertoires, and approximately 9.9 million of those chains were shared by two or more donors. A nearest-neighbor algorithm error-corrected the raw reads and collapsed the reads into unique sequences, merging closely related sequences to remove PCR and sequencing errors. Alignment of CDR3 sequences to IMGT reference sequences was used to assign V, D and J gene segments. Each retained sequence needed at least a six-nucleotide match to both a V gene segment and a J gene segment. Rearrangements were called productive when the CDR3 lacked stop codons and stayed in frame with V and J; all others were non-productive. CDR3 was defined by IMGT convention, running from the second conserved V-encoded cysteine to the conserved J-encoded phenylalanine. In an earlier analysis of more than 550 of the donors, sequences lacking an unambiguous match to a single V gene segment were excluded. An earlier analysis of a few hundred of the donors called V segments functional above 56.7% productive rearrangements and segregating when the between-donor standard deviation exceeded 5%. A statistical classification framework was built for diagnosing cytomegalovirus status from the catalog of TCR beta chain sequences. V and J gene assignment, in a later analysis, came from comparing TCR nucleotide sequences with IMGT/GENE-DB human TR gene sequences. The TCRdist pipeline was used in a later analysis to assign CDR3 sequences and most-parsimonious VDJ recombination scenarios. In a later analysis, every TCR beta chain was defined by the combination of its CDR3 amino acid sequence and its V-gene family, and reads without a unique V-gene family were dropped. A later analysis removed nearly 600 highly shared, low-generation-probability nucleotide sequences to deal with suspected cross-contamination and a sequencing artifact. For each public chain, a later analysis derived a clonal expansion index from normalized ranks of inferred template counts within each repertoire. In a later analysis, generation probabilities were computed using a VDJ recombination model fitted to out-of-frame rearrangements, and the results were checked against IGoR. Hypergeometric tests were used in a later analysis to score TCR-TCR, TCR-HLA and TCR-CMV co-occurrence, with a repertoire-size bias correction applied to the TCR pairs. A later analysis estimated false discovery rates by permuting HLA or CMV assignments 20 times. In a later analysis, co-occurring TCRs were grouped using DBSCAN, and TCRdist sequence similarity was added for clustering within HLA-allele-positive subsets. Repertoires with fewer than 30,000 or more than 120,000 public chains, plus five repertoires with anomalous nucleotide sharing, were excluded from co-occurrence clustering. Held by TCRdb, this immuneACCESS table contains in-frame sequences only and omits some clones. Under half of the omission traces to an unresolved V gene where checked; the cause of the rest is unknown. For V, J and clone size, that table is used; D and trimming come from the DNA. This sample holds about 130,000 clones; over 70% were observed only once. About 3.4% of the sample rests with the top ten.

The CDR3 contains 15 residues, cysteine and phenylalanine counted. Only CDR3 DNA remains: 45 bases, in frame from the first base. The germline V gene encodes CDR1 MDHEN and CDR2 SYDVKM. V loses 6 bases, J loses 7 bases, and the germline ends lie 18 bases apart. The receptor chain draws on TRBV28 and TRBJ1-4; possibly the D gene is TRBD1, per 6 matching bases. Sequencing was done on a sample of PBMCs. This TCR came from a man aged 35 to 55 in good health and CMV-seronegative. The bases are TGTGCCAGCAGGGCAGGGGCGTATATTTTTGAAAAACTGTTTTTT. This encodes CASRAGAYIFEKLFF.